These 10 T cell receptor beta chains share one sample of origin, sequenced in a study of response to subunit inactivated influenza vaccine. TCRdb re-analysed the RT-PCR reads in MiXCR, keeping a single row per CDR3 protein. The data hold about 500,000 distinct CDR3 sequences, with more than 15% observed a single time. The specimen comprised CD4+ T cells sorted from PBMCs, sampled roughly 24 months after vaccination. These receptors all stem from a man aged 50-75 years who received an inactivated influenza vaccine.

This clonotype came up a few times. The J gene is TRBJ2-5, the V gene TRBV27, with D possibly being TRBD1 (6 bases). From germline, CDR1 is MNHEY and CDR2 SMNVEV (reference sequence). CDR3 length: 16 amino acids. V was pared by 2 bases and J by 0 bases, with 13 bases between. CDR3 in amino acids: CASSLTGQTNQETQYF. DNA of the CDR3: TGTGCCAGCAGTTTAACTGGACAGACCAACCAAGAGACCCAGTACTTC.

This clonotype was picked up a small number of times. This chain connects TRBV5-1 to TRBJ2-1; unclear D gene. The germline V gene encodes CDR1 SGHRS and CDR2 YFSETQ. Trimming pared 4 bases from V and 2 bases from J, leaving 7 bases between. The CDR3 is 13 amino acids. CDR3 in DNA: TGCGCCAGCAGCCCCGATACCTACAATGAGCAGTTCTTC. Translation: CASSPDTYNEQFF.

The chain employs TRBV7-2 and TRBJ2-7, with D possibly being TRBD2 (6 bases). Germline V lookup: CDR1 SGHTA, CDR2 FQGNSA. Trimming cost V 3 bases and J 6 bases, with 12 bases left between them. This CDR3 contains 13 residues. The CDR3 sequence: CASSFKVGGEQYF. In DNA form, the CDR3 reads TGTGCCAGCAGCTTCAAAGTGGGGGGCGAGCAGTACTTC.

This clonotype came up a few times. This sequence joins TRBV11-3 and TRBJ2-5; 7 bases are shared with TRBD2. CDR1 and CDR2 from the germline V gene are SGHNT and YENEEA. The CDR3 runs to 15 residues. The V segment lost 1 base and the J segment 7 bases; nucleotides outside the gene matches: 9. This CDR3 reads CASSLAAGLDPTQYF. CDR3 sequence (DNA): TGTGCCAGCAGCTTAGCTGCAGGACTAGACCCGACCCAGTACTTC.

The genes are TRBV6-1 and TRBJ2-7; D gene ambiguous. Deletions cut 1 base from V and 9 bases from J, with 7 bases between. The CDR3 covers 11 residues. CDR1 is MNHNS, CDR2 SASEGT, per germline. In nucleotides, the CDR3 is TGTGCCAGCAGTGAAGGAGCGTTGCAGTACTTC. This translates into CASSEGALQYF.

This clonotype was seen a few times. This sequence joins TRBV7-2 and TRBJ2-1, with 11 bases lining up with TRBD1. Trimming at V came to 4 bases and at J to 15 bases, leaving 8 bases not matched to a gene. The germline V gene encodes CDR1 SGHTA and CDR2 FQGNSA. This CDR3 contains 13 residues. CDR3 nucleotide sequence: TGTGCCAGCAGCTCACGGGACAGGGGGATTCGGTTCTTC. Residues: CASSSRDRGIRFF.

The V call is TRBV4-1, the J call TRBJ2-2; unclear D gene. This CDR3 comprises 13 residues. CDR1 is MGHRA and CDR2 is YSYEKL in the germline V gene. The ends were cut back, 6 bases at V and 4 bases at J, with 9 bases in the middle. In DNA, the CDR3 is TGCGCCAGCAGAACGAGAGGCACCGGGGAGCTGTTTTTT. Its protein product is CASRTRGTGELFF.

This clonotype was picked up a small number of times. V is TRBV18 and J is TRBJ2-2, with TRBD2 matching 7 bases. CDR1 is KGHSH and CDR2 is LQKENI in the germline V gene. The junction had 10 bases not matched to a gene; V was cut back by 10 bases and J by 2 bases. The CDR3 consists of 15 residues. CDR3 DNA sequence: TGTGCCACCCCTCGGCGGGGGACTAACACCGGGGAGCTGTTTTTT. Amino acid sequence: CATPRRGTNTGELFF.

This chain links TRBV6-6 with TRBJ2-3; weak D call: TRBD1 (5 bases). The V gene's germline CDR1 is MNHNY and CDR2 SVGAGI (reference sequence). The V gene lost 5 bases and the J gene lost 10 bases, with 16 bases spanning the gap. The CDR3 is 13 residues long. DNA for the CDR3: TGTGCCAGCAGTGCACAGGAGTTAGGGGCGCAGTATTTT. This translates into CASSAQELGAQYF.

The V and J genes are TRBV4-1 and TRBJ2-3, with TRBD2 matching over 10 bases. V was pared by 1 base and J by 0 bases, with 16 bases of the junction left unmatched. Germline loops: CDR1 MGHRA, CDR2 YSYEKL. The CDR3 has 21 amino acids. CDR3 amino acids: CASSQGIVAGGRHSSTDTQYF. The CDR3 DNA reads as TGCGCCAGCAGCCAAGGGATAGTAGCGGGGGGAAGACATTCTAGCACAGATACGCAGTATTTT.